A single count supports the clone carrying this T cell receptor (beta chain). Antigen specificity is unknown. For every subset, genomic DNA was evenly distributed across several immunoSEQ plates. As handled by the study authors: In the immunoSEQ data, sequences were junction-only and lacked quality scores, so filtering differed. Some clones are missing from TCRdb's copy, which holds only in-frame ones; the method was immunoSEQ multiplex PCR. That table gives V, J and clone size, and the DNA gave D and trimming. Here the sample spans about 2,200,000 clones, more than 85% being singletons. These data come from a study of shared clonotypes between healthy human individuals. Study-level points and caveats: Clonotypes shared by all four sorted-subset donors had higher generation probabilities than non-shared clonotypes. The naive CD4 repertoires of several donors were compared, and roughly 5% of clonotypes were shared.

The J segment lost 6 bases and the V segment lost 4 bases, leaving 10 bases of the junction unmatched. CDR3 length equals 16 residues. Germline V gene data show CDR1 as SGHNT and CDR2 as YYREEE (reference sequence). CD45RO-negative, CCR7-positively selected cells formed the naive CD8 fraction, excluding terminally differentiated effector memory CD45RA+ cells. The chain couples TRBV5-4 to TRBJ2-2; 9 bases agree with TRBD1. What was sequenced was naive CD8+ T cells from PBMCs. This clonotype was sampled from a man younger than 35 in good health. Some clones in this sample may be carry-over from other donors' samples. CDR3 protein: CASSPRGTGSSGELFF. The CDR3 bases are TGTGCCAGCAGCCCACGGGGGACAGGGAGTTCCGGGGAGCTGTTTTTT.